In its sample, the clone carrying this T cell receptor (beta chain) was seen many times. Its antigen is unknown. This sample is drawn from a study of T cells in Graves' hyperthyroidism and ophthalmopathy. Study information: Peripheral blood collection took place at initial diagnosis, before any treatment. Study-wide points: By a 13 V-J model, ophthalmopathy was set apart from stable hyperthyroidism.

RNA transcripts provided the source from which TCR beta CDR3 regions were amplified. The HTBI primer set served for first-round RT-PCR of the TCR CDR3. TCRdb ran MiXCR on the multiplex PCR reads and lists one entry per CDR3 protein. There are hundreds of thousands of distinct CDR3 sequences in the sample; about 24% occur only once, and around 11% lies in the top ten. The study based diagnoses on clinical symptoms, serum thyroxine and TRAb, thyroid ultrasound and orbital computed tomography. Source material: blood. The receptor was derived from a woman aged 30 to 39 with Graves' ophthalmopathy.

CDR3 nucleotide sequence: TGTGCCAGCAGTTTACAGGGGGCGAGGTATTCCTACGAGCAGTACTTC. It encodes CASSLQGARYSYEQYF. The gene calls are TRBV28 and TRBJ2-7, with 8 bases matching TRBD1. The CDR3 has 16 residues. V gave up 2 bases and J gave up 1 base; unmatched junction bases: 7. Germline assignment: CDR1 MDHEN and CDR2 SYDVKM.